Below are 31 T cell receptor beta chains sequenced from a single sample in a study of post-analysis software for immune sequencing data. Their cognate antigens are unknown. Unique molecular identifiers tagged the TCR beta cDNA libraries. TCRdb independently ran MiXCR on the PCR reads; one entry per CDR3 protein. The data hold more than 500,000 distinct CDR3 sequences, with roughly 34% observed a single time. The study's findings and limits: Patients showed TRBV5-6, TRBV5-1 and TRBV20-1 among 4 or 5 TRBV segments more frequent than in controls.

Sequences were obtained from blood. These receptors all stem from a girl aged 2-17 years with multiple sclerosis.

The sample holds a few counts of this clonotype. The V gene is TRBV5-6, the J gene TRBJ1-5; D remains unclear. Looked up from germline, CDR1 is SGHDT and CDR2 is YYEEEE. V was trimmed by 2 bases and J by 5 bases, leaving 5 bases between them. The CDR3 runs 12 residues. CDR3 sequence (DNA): TGTGCCAGCAGCTTACTTGATCAGCCCCAGCATTTT. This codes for CASSLLDQPQHF.

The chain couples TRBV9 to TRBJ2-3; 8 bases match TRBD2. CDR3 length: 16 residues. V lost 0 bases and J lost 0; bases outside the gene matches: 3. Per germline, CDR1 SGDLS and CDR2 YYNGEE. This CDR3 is CASSVGAGASTDTQYF. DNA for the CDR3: TGTGCCAGCAGCGTAGGAGCGGGGGCTAGCACAGATACGCAGTATTTT.

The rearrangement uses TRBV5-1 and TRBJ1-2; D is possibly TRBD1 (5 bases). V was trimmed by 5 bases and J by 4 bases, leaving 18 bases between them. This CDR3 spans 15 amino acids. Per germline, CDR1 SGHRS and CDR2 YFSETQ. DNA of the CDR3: TGCGCCAGCAGTCTCGGGGGTGAGGGAACCTATGGCTACACCTTC. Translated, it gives CASSLGGEGTYGYTF.

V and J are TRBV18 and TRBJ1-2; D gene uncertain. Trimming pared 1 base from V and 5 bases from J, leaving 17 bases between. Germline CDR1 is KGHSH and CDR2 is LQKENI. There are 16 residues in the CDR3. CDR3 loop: CASSPLVTVQHYGYTF. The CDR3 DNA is TGTGCCAGCTCACCACTGGTTACAGTGCAACATTATGGCTACACCTTC. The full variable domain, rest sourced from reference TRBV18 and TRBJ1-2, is NAGVMQNPRHLVRRRGQEARLRCSPMKGHSHVYWYRQLPEEGLKFMVYLQKENIIDESGMPKERFSAEFPKEGPSILRIQQVVRGDSAAYFCASSPLVTVQHYGYTFGSGTRLTVV.

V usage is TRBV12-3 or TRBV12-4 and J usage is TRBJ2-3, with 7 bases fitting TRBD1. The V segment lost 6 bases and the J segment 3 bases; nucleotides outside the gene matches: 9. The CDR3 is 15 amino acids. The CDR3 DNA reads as TGTGCCAGCAGCCCCGACAGGGAGAAGACAGATACGCAGTATTTT. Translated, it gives CASSPDREKTDTQYF.

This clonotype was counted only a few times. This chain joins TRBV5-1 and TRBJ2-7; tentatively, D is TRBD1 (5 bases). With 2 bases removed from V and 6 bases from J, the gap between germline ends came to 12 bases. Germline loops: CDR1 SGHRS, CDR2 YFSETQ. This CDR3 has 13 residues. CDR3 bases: TGCGCCAGCAGCTTCTCCAGGGCCGGCGAGCAGTACTTC. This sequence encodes CASSFSRAGEQYF.

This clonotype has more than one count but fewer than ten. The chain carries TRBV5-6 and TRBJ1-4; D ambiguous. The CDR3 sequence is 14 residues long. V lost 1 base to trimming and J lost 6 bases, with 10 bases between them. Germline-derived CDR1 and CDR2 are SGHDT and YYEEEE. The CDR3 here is CASSLRPVDEKLFF. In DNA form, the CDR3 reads TGTGCCAGCAGCTTGCGGCCCGTAGATGAAAAACTGTTTTTT.

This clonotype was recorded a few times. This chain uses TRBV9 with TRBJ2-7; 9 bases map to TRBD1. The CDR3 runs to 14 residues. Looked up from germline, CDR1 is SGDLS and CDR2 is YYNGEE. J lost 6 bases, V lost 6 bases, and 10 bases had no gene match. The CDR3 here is CASTTGQGVTEQYF. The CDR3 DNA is TGTGCCAGCACCACGGGACAGGGAGTTACCGAGCAGTACTTC.

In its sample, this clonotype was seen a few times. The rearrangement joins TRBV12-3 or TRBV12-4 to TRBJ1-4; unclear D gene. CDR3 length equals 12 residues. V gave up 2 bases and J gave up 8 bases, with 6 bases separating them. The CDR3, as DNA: TGTGCCAGCAGTTTAAACGGCGAAAAACTGTTTTTT. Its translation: CASSLNGEKLFF.

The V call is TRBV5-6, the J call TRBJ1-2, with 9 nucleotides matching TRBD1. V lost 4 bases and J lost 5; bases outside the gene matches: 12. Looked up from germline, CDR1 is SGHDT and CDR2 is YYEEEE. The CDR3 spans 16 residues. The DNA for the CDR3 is TGTGCCAGCAGCATCACCGGGACAGGGTTTGTGTATGGCTACACCTTC. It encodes CASSITGTGFVYGYTF. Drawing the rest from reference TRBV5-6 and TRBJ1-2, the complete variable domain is DAGVTQSPTHLIKTRGQQVTLRCSPKSGHDTVSWYQQALGQGPQFIFQYYEEEERQRGNFPDRFSGHQFPNYSSELNVNALLLGDSALYLCASSITGTGFVYGYTFGSGTRLTVV.

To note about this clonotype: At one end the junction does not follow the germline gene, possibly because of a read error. CDR3 loop: CSVIGQRAETFF. As DNA, the CDR3 is TGCAGCGTTATCGGACAGCGCGCTGAAACTTTCTTT. V gene TRBV29-1 combines with J gene TRBJ1-1, with D maybe TRBD1 (6 bases). This CDR3 has 12 amino acids. Germline V gives CDR1 SQVTM, CDR2 ANQGSEA.

For the CDR3, the DNA is TGCGCCAGCAGTCGTCCAGGGGAAAACATTCAGTACTTC. Translating it yields CASSRPGENIQYF. The chain uses TRBV5-1 and TRBJ2-4; D perhaps matches TRBD1 (6 bases). The CDR3 consists of 13 residues. Trimming left V 5 bases short and J 5 bases short, with 11 bases between. Germline V gives CDR1 SGHRS, CDR2 YFSETQ.

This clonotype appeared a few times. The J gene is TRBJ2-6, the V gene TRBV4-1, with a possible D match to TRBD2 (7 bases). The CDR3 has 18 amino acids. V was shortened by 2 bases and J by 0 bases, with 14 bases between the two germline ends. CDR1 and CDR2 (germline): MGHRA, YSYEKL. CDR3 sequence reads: CASSQLSRGGSGANVLTF. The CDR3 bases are TGCGCCAGCAGCCAATTGTCAAGGGGGGGCTCTGGGGCCAACGTCCTGACTTTC.

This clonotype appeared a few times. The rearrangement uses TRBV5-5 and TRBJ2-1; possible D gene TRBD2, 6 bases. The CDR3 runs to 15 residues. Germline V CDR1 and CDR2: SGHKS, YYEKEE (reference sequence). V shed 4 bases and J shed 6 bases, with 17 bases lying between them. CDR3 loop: CASSELEGLSNEQFF. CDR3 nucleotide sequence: TGTGCCAGCAGCGAGCTGGAGGGACTGTCCAATGAGCAGTTCTTC.

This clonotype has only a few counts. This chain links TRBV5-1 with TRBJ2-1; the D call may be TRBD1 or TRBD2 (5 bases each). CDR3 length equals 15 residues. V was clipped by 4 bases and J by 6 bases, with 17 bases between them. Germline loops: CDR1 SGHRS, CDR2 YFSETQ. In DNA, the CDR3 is TGCGCCAGCAGCATGACGTTTGGTGGGGGCAATGAGCAGTTCTTC. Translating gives CASSMTFGGGNEQFF.

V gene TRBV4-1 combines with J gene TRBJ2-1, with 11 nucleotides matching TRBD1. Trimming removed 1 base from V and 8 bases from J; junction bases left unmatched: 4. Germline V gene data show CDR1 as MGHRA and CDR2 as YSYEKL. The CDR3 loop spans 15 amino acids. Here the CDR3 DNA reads TGCGCCAGCAGCCAAGGAGGACAGGGGGCCTATGAGCAGTTCTTC. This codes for CASSQGGQGAYEQFF.

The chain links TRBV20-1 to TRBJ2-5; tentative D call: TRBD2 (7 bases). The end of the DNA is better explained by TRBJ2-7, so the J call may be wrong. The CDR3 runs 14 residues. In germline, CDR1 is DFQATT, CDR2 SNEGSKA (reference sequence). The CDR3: CSALLGGGPDEQYF. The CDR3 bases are TGCAGTGCTCTATTGGGGGGGGGGCCAGACGAGCAGTACTTC.

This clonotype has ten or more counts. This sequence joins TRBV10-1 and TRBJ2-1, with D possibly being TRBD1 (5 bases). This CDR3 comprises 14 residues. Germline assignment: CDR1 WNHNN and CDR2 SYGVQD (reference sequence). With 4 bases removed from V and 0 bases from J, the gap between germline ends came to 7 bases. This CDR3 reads CASSVDSSYNEQFF. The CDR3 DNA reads TGCGCCAGCAGTGTCGACAGCTCCTACAATGAGCAGTTCTTC.

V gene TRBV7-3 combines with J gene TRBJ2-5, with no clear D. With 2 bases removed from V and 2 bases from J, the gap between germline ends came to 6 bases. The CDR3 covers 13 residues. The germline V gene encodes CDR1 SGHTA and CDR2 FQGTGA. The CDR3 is CASSLYVQETQYF. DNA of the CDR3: TGTGCCAGCAGCTTATATGTTCAAGAGACCCAGTACTTC.

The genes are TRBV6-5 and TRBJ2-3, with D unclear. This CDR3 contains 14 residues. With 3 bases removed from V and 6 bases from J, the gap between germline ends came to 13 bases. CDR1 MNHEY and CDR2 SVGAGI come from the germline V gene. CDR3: CASSYSTRGDTQYF. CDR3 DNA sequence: TGTGCCAGCAGTTATTCAACCCGAGGTGATACGCAGTATTTT.

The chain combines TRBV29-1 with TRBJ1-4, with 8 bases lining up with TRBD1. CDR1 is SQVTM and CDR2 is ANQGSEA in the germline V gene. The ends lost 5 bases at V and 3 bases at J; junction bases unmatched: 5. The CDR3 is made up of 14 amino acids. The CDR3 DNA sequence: TGCAGCGTTTCCAGGGGGCAGGCTAATGAAAAACTGTTTTTT. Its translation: CSVSRGQANEKLFF.

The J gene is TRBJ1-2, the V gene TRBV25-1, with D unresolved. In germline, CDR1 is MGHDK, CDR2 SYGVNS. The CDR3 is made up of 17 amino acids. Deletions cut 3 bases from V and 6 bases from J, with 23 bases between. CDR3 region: CASSDLPEGNFLDGYTF. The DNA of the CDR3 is TGTGCCAGCAGTGATCTTCCCGAGGGCAATTTCTTGGATGGCTACACCTTC.

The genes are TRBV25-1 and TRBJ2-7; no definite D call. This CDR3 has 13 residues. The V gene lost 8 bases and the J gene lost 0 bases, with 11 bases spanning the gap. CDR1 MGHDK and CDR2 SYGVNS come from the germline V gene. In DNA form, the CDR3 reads TGTGCCAGCGGCCCGGCGAGCTCCTACGAGCAGTACTTC. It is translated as CASGPASSYEQYF.

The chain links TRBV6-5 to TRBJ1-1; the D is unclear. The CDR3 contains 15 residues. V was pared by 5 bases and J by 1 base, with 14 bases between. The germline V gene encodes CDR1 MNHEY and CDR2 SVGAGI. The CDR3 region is CASSRFEGANTEAFF. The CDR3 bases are TGTGCCAGCAGTCGATTCGAAGGAGCGAACACTGAAGCTTTCTTT.

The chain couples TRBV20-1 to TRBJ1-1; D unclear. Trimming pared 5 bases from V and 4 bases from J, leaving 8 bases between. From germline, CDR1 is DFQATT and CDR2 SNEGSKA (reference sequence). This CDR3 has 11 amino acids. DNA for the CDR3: TGCAGTGCTTGGGAGGGCACTGAAGCTTTCTTT. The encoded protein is CSAWEGTEAFF.

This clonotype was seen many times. CDR3 region: CATKEDNKYGYTF. The CDR3 coding sequence is TGTGCCACTAAAGAGGACAACAAATATGGCTACACCTTC. The chain joins TRBV10-3 to TRBJ1-2; possible D gene TRBD1, 5 bases. The CDR3 consists of 13 residues. The V end lost 10 bases, the J end lost 5 bases, and 17 bases lay between the germline ends. CDR1 is ENHRY and CDR2 is SYGVKD in the germline V gene.

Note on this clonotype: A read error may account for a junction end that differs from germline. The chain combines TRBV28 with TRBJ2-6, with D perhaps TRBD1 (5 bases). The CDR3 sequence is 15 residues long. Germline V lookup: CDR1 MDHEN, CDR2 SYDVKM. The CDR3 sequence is CASTRPISGANVLAF. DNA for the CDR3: TGTGCCAGCACTCGACCTATCTCTGGGGCCAACGTCCTGGCTTTC.

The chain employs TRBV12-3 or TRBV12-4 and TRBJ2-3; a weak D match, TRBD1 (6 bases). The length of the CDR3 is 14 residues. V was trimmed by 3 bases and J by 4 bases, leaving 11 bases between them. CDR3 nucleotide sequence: TGTGCCAGCAGTTTTGACAGGACGCCAGATACGCAGTATTTT. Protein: CASSFDRTPDTQYF.

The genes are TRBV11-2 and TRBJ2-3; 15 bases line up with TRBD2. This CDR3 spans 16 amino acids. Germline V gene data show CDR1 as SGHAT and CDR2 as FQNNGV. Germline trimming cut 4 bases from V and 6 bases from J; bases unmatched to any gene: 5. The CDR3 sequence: CASSWTSGGAPDTQYF. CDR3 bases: TGTGCCAGCAGCTGGACTAGCGGGGGGGCACCGGATACGCAGTATTTT.

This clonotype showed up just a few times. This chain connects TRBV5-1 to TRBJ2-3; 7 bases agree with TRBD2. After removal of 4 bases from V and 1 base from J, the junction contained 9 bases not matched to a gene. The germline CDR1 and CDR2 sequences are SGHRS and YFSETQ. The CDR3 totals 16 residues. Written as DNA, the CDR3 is TGCGCCAGCAGCCATGACAAGGGGAGGGGCACAGATACGCAGTATTTT. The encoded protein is CASSHDKGRGTDTQYF.

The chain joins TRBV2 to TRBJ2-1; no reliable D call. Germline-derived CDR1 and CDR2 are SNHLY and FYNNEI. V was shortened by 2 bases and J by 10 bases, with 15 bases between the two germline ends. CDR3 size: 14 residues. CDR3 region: CASSETKQMSEQFF. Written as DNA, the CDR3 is TGTGCCAGCAGTGAAACAAAACAGATGTCGGAGCAGTTCTTC.